This entry concerns a single T cell receptor beta chain. Its matching antigen is unknown. Both 60 Vbeta primers and 13 Jbeta primers went into the PCR. Profiling relied on immunoSEQ multiplex PCR, and the TCRdb table lists in-frame clones only, not all of them. The table lists about 160,000 clones, around 80% of them singletons. This sample stems from a study of cytomegalovirus exposure and HLA in healthy donors. Points from the study as a whole: Later, TCR association rates were found to vary by HLA locus, highest for DRB1 and lowest for HLA-C. In a later analysis, several top co-occurrence clusters appeared linked to parvovirus B19, influenza, CMV and Epstein-Barr virus. Accurate HLA-A and HLA-B prediction from TCR beta sequences was reported for most subjects.

The V and J ends lost 5 bases and 2 bases respectively, with 16 bases between them. This CDR3 contains 15 residues. The V gene's germline CDR1 is SGHVS and CDR2 FNYEAQ. Material for sequencing was PBMCs. This sequence joins TRBV7-6 and TRBJ2-7, with D possibly matching TRBD1 (6 bases). The clonotype comes from a male donor in good health and CMV-seropositive. Here the CDR3 reads CASSQNRVGPYEQYF. In DNA form, the CDR3 reads TGTGCCAGCAGCCAAAACAGGGTTGGCCCCTACGAGCAGTACTTC.